This T cell receptor beta chain appears in the sequencing data of a study of immune characterization of retroperitoneal liposarcoma. This clonotype was seen a few times. TCRdb re-called the PCR reads with MiXCR, one entry per CDR3 protein. The sample yields about 1,700 distinct CDR3 sequences, under 45% seen once. Germline CDR1 and CDR2: MNHNS and SASEGT. CDR3 length equals 14 residues. The rearrangement uses TRBV6-1 and TRBJ2-5; no definite D call. The DNA end is more similar to TRBJ2-7, so the J call may be wrong. Sequenced input: tumor tissue. The receptor was isolated from a female donor with retroperitoneal liposarcoma. CDR3 sequence: CASSDQPIGYEQYF. For the CDR3, the DNA is TGTGCCAGCAGTGACCAGCCGATTGGTTACGAGCAGTACTTC.